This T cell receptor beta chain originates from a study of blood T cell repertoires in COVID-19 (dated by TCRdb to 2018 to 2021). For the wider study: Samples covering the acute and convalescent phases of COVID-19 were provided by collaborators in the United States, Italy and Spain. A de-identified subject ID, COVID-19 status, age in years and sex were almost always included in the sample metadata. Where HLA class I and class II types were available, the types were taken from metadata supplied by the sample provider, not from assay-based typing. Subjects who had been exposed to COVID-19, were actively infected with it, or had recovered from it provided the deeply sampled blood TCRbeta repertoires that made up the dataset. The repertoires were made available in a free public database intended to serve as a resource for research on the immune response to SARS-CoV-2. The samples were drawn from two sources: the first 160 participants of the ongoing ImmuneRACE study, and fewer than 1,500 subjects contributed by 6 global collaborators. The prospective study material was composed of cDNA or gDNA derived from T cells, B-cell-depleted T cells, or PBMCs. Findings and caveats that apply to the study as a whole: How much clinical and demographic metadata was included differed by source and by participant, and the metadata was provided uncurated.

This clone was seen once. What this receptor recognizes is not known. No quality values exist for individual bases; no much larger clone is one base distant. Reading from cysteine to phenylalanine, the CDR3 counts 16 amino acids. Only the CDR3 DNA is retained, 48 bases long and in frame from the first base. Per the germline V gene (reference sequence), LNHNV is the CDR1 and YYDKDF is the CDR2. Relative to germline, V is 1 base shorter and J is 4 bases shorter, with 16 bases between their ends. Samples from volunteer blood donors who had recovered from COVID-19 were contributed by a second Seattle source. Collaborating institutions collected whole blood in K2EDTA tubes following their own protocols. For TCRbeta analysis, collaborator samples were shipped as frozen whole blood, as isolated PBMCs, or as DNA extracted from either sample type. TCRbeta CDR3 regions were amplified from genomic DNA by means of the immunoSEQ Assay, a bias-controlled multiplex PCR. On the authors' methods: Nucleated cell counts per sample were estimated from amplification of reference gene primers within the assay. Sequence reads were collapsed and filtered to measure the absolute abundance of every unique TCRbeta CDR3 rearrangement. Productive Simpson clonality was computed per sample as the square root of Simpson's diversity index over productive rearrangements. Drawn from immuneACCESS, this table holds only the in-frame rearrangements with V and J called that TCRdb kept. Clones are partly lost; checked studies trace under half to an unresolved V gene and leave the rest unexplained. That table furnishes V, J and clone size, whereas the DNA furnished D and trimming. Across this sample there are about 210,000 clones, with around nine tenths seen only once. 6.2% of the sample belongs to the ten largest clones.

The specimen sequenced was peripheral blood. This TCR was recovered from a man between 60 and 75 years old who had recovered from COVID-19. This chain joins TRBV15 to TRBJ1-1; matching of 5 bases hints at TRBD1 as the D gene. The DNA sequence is TGTGCCACCAGCAGAGGAGGCGTATGGGGGGGCACTGAAGCTTTCTTT. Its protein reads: CATSRGGVWGGTEAFF. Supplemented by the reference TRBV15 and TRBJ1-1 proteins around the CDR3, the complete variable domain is DAMVIQNPRYQVTQFGKPVTLSCSQTLNHNVMYWYQQKSSQAPKLLFHYYDKDFNNEADTPDNFQSRRPNTSFCFLDIRSPGLGDTAMYLCATSRGGVWGGTEAFFGQGTRLTVV.